Presented here are 23 T cell receptor beta chains from one specimen sequenced in a study of T-cell memory formation after mild COVID-19. TCRdb independently ran MiXCR on the 5' RACE reads; one entry per CDR3 protein. The table records fewer than 550,000 distinct CDR3 sequences, about 20% of them present only once. Sequencing used PBMCs or a T cell subset sorted from them (not recorded which). The receptors were sampled from an adult woman who had mild COVID-19 (a few samples of this study predate the infection). Cell type and time point are not known.

The genes are TRBV3-1 and TRBJ2-3; 9 nucleotides align to TRBD2. Trimming took 0 bases from V and 2 from J; bases not matched to a gene: 9. The germline V gene has CDR1 LGHDT and CDR2 YNNKEL (reference sequence). The CDR3 totals 18 residues. CDR3 nucleotide sequence: TGTGCCAGCAGCCAAGATCTAGAAGGCGGGGGGGCCACAGATACGCAGTATTTT. Translating it yields CASSQDLEGGGATDTQYF.

This chain connects TRBV5-6 to TRBJ2-1; 7 bases map to TRBD2. This CDR3 has 14 amino acids. CDR1 and CDR2 (germline): SGHDT, YYEEEE. Unmatched junction bases numbered 5, after V lost 0 bases and J lost 8 bases. The CDR3 spells CASSLGLASHEQFF. The CDR3 coding sequence is TGTGCCAGCAGCTTGGGACTAGCATCCCATGAGCAGTTCTTC.

This clonotype was seen a handful of times. The J gene is TRBJ2-5, the V gene TRBV29-1; possibly TRBD1 for D (6 bases). Germline CDR1 SQVTM, CDR2 ANQGSEA. The V gene lost 5 bases and the J gene lost 6 bases, with 13 bases spanning the gap. This CDR3 comprises 12 residues. CDR3 sequence (DNA): TGCAGCGTTTTGTTAAGGGGGAAGACCCAGTACTTC. Translating it yields CSVLLRGKTQYF.

The V call is TRBV11-2, the J call TRBJ2-5; D might be TRBD2 (5 bases). In germline, CDR1 is SGHAT, CDR2 FQNNGV. The V and J ends lost 2 bases and 3 bases respectively, with 10 bases between them. The CDR3 length is 14 residues. The CDR3 DNA is TGTGCCAGCAGCTTATCCTCCGGGAAAGAGACCCAGTACTTC. Residues: CASSLSSGKETQYF.

The V call is TRBV2, the J call TRBJ2-7; possible D gene TRBD1, 6 bases. The CDR3 is 12 amino acids. CDR1 and CDR2 from the germline V gene are SNHLY and FYNNEI. Trimming shortened V by 10 bases and J by 2 bases, and 12 bases separated the two germline ends. The CDR3 nucleotides are TGTGCCAACTCGGACAGTACCTACGAGCAGTACTTC. The encoded protein is CANSDSTYEQYF. The full variable domain, rest sourced from reference TRBV2 and TRBJ2-7, is EPEVTQTPSHQVTQMGQEVILRCVPISNHLYFYWYRQILGQKVEFLVSFYNNEISEKSEIFDDQFSVERPDGSNFTLKIRSTKLEDSAMYFCANSDSTYEQYFGPGTRLTVT.

This clonotype was counted between two and nine times. In DNA, the CDR3 is TGTGCCAGCTCACCTGGTGCGTCAGATACGCAGTATTTT. Protein product: CASSPGASDTQYF. This sequence joins TRBV18 and TRBJ2-3; no clear D gene. The CDR3 covers 13 residues. Trimming stripped 3 bases from V and 4 bases from J, with 8 bases between. CDR1 is KGHSH, CDR2 LQKENI, per germline.

A few counts support this clonotype. The rearrangement links TRBV27 to TRBJ2-3; TRBD1 matches at 7 bases. V lost 2 bases, J lost 2 bases, and 4 bases stayed unmatched. The germline V gene has CDR1 MNHEY and CDR2 SMNVEV (reference sequence). The CDR3 runs to 15 residues. CDR3 residues: CASSLTGANTDTQYF. The CDR3 DNA is TGTGCCAGCAGTTTAACAGGGGCGAACACAGATACGCAGTATTTT.

This chain connects TRBV11-2 to TRBJ1-1; D is unclear. The germline V and J ends were trimmed by 8 bases and 7 bases, with 8 bases remaining between them. The CDR3 covers 10 residues. Germline V gene sequence: CDR1 SGHAT, CDR2 FQNNGV. The CDR3 DNA sequence: TGTGCCAGCGGCAATTATGAAGCTTTCTTT. Its translation is CASGNYEAFF.

This chain links TRBV4-2 with TRBJ1-5; D unresolved. The V gene's germline CDR1 is LGHNA and CDR2 YNFKEQ. Trimming left V 4 bases short and J 0 bases short, with 10 bases between. The CDR3 is made up of 15 amino acids. The CDR3 is CASSLSRASNQPQHF. The CDR3, as DNA: TGTGCCAGCAGCCTAAGCCGGGCTAGCAATCAGCCCCAGCATTTT.

This clonotype was observed a handful of times. V usage is TRBV7-9 and J usage is TRBJ2-2; no firm D call. The CDR3 sequence is 14 residues long. CDR1 and CDR2 (germline): SEHNR, FQNEAQ (reference sequence). Trimming cost V 10 bases and J 1 base, with 13 bases left between them. The CDR3 loop is CATYPLGNTGELFF. The CDR3 DNA follows: TGTGCCACCTATCCCCTCGGGAACACCGGGGAGCTGTTTTTT. Variable domain in full (rest from reference TRBV7-9 and TRBJ2-2): DTGVSQNPRHKITKRGQNVTFRCDPISEHNRLYWYRQTLGQGPEFLTYFQNEAQLEKSRLLSDRFSAERPKGSFSTLEIQRTEQGDSAMYLCATYPLGNTGELFFGEGSRLTVL.

This clonotype has just a few counts. This chain's CDR3 is CASRWQGPDQPQHF. Here the CDR3 DNA reads TGTGCCAGCAGGTGGCAGGGACCCGATCAGCCCCAGCATTTT. V usage is TRBV12-3 or TRBV12-4 and J usage is TRBJ1-5; possibly TRBD1 for D (5 bases). The CDR3 length is 14 residues. Trimming left V 6 bases short and J 5 bases short, with 14 bases between.

The chain employs TRBV7-9 and TRBJ1-1; no definite D call. This CDR3 spans 15 amino acids. Deletions cut 0 bases from V and 0 bases from J, with 8 bases between. The germline V gene encodes CDR1 SEHNR and CDR2 FQNEAQ (reference sequence). The CDR3: CASSLALGLNTEAFF. CDR3 in DNA: TGTGCCAGCAGCTTAGCCCTGGGTTTGAACACTGAAGCTTTCTTT.

The genes are TRBV20-1 and TRBJ2-7; no reliable D call. The CDR3 spans 13 residues. Per the germline V gene, CDR1 is DFQATT and CDR2 is SNEGSKA (reference sequence). The V end was cut by 1 base, the J end by 3 bases, with 10 bases between. The CDR3 bases are TGCAGTGCTAGAGCCAATAGTGGCTACGAGCAGTACTTC. It codes for CSARANSGYEQYF.

This clonotype has only a few counts. This chain uses TRBV5-6 with TRBJ2-4; tentatively, D is TRBD1 (5 bases). The CDR3 totals 17 residues. V was shortened by 6 bases and J by 0 bases, with 19 bases between the two germline ends. The germline V gene has CDR1 SGHDT and CDR2 YYEEEE. As DNA, the CDR3 is TGTGCCAGCACCGCGACAGAACACCTTTTAGCCAAAAACATTCAGTACTTC. Encoded protein: CASTATEHLLAKNIQYF.

A few counts support this clonotype. The V gene is TRBV6-5, the J gene TRBJ2-3; no firm D call. This CDR3 is 14 amino acids long. Trimming removed 0 bases from V and 6 bases from J, with 10 bases in between. Germline CDR1 MNHEY, CDR2 SVGAGI. CDR3 region: CASSYSGGLDTQYF. The CDR3 nucleotides read TGTGCCAGCAGTTACTCAGGTGGGCTGGATACGCAGTATTTT.

The chain is built from TRBV18 and TRBJ1-1; the D is unclear. CDR1 and CDR2 from the germline V gene are KGHSH and LQKENI. Deletions cut 4 bases from V and 1 base from J, with 10 bases between. There are 14 residues in the CDR3. The CDR3 nucleotides read TGTGCCAGCTCACTCCAGGCGGGGAACACTGAAGCTTTCTTT. As protein: CASSLQAGNTEAFF.

Only a few counts were recorded for this clonotype. The chain couples TRBV20-1 to TRBJ2-7; a possible D gene is TRBD1 (5 bases). The V gene lost 3 bases and the J gene lost 5 bases, with 11 bases spanning the gap. The length of the CDR3 is 12 residues. From germline, CDR1 is DFQATT and CDR2 SNEGSKA (reference sequence). This CDR3 is CSARTLDNEQYF. The CDR3 DNA sequence: TGCAGTGCTAGGACATTGGACAACGAGCAGTACTTC.

This clonotype came up a few times. V and J are TRBV27 and TRBJ2-7; the D is unclear. The CDR3 totals 13 residues. CDR1 and CDR2 (germline): MNHEY, SMNVEV (reference sequence). Trimming removed 0 bases from V and 3 bases from J, with 6 bases in between. Here the CDR3 reads CASSLSDRYEQYF. CDR3 bases: TGTGCCAGCAGTTTATCGGACCGCTACGAGCAGTACTTC.

The V gene is TRBV12-3 or TRBV12-4, the J gene TRBJ2-7; D remains ambiguous. Trimming shortened V by 4 bases and J by 3 bases, and 7 bases separated the two germline ends. The CDR3 is 12 residues long. The DNA for the CDR3 is TGTGCCAGCAGTTCGATGAACTACGAGCAGTACTTC. It codes for CASSSMNYEQYF.

This sequence joins TRBV7-2 and TRBJ2-1; D might be TRBD2 (6 bases). Germline V gene sequence: CDR1 SGHTA, CDR2 FQGNSA. The CDR3 extends over 15 amino acids. The germline V and J ends were trimmed by 3 bases and 2 bases, with 11 bases remaining between them. The DNA of the CDR3 is TGTGCCAGCAGCTTCACTAGCAGTACCTACAATGAGCAGTTCTTC. It yields the protein CASSFTSSTYNEQFF.

This clonotype has a handful of counts. The rearrangement joins TRBV20-1 to TRBJ2-3; D is unresolved. This CDR3 spans 13 amino acids. The germline V gene encodes CDR1 DFQATT and CDR2 SNEGSKA (reference sequence). V lost 3 bases and J 1 base, leaving 8 bases between the germline ends. This chain's CDR3 is CSARALGTDTQYF. CDR3 nucleotide sequence: TGCAGTGCTAGGGCTCTGGGCACAGATACGCAGTATTTT.

This clonotype turned up a few times. The chain joins TRBV6-1 to TRBJ2-5; 9 bases are shared with TRBD1. The CDR3 has 14 amino acids. CDR1 MNHNS and CDR2 SASEGT come from the germline V gene. Unmatched junction bases numbered 11, after V lost 8 bases and J lost 7 bases. The CDR3 DNA reads as TGTGCCAGCTACTCCTGGGACAGGGTGGCGACCCAGTACTTC. It translates to CASYSWDRVATQYF.

There are a few counts of this clonotype. V gene TRBV4-3 combines with J gene TRBJ1-2, with 11 nucleotides matching TRBD1. The V gene's germline CDR1 is LGHNA and CDR2 YSLEER. The CDR3 sequence is 15 residues long. The ends lost 3 bases at V and 4 bases at J; junction bases unmatched: 4. In DNA form, the CDR3 reads TGCGCCAGCAGCCAGGACAGGGGGCTGGGCTATGGCTACACCTTC. Translated, it gives CASSQDRGLGYGYTF.